Each of the 20 T cell receptor beta chains below was sequenced from the same sample in a study of T cell responses to AZD1222 COVID-19 vaccine. Sequenced by immunoSEQ multiplex PCR; TCRdb stores in-frame clones only, minus some. The sample consists of roughly 140,000 clones, around nine tenths of them appearing once. Specimen: peripheral blood, collected on day 0 of MenACWY control vaccination. These receptors came from an adult in good health.

V gene TRBV7-9 combines with J gene TRBJ2-1, with 14 bases lining up with TRBD2. The ends lost 5 bases at V and 9 bases at J; junction bases unmatched: 6. The germline CDR1 and CDR2 sequences are SEHNR and FQNEAQ (reference sequence). The CDR3 is made up of 15 amino acids. The DNA for the CDR3 is TGTGCCAGCAGCCGAGGGACTAGCGGGAGTGGTGAGCAGTTCTTC. Residues: CASSRGTSGSGEQFF. Full variable domain (outside the CDR3, taken from reference TRBV7-9 and TRBJ2-1): DTGVSQNPRHKITKRGQNVTFRCDPISEHNRLYWYRQTLGQGPEFLTYFQNEAQLEKSRLLSDRFSAERPKGSFSTLEIQRTEQGDSAMYLCASSRGTSGSGEQFFGPGTRLTVL.

The rearrangement joins TRBV11-2 to TRBJ2-1; tentative D call: TRBD2 (6 bases). The CDR3 extends over 12 amino acids. Germline CDR1 is SGHAT and CDR2 is FQNNGV. Trimming took 4 bases from V and 6 from J, leaving 7 bases between them. The CDR3 DNA sequence: TGTGCCAGCAGCTCCGGGGGCAATGAGCAGTTCTTC. Translating gives CASSSGGNEQFF.

The V gene is TRBV12-2, the J gene TRBJ1-2. TRBV12-2 is listed as a pseudogene. The CDR3 covers 9 residues. CDR3 residues: CASRFDYTF. For the CDR3, the DNA is TGTGCAAGTCGCTTTGACTACACCTTC.

This chain links TRBV7-8 with TRBJ2-1; 12 bases are shared with TRBD2. There are 14 residues in the CDR3. The V gene end was trimmed by 6 bases and the J gene end by 8 bases; junction bases not matched to a gene: 5. Looked up from germline, CDR1 is SGHVS and CDR2 is FQNEAQ. The CDR3 nucleotides read TGTGCCAGCAGTACAGGGACTAGCGGGCATGAGCAGTTCTTC. It translates to CASSTGTSGHEQFF.

The genes are TRBV14 and TRBJ2-1; 8 positions agree with TRBD1. The V segment lost 5 bases and the J segment 4 bases; nucleotides outside the gene matches: 7. CDR1 and CDR2 from the germline V gene are SGHDN and FVKESK. The CDR3 contains 15 residues. This CDR3 reads CASSARQGHYNEQFF. CDR3 in DNA: TGTGCCAGCAGCGCCCGACAGGGGCATTACAATGAGCAGTTCTTC. Filled out from reference TRBV14 and TRBJ2-1, the complete variable domain reads EAGVTQFPSHSVIEKGQTVTLRCDPISGHDNLYWYRRVMGKEIKFLLHFVKESKQDESGMPNNRFLAERTGGTYSTLKVQPAELEDSGVYFCASSARQGHYNEQFFGPGTRLTVL.

V usage is TRBV28 and J usage is TRBJ2-2; D is tentatively TRBD1 or TRBD2 (6 bases each). Looked up from germline, CDR1 is MDHEN and CDR2 is SYDVKM. Trimming removed 5 bases at V and 1 base at J, with 11 bases between. This CDR3 has 15 amino acids. CDR3 DNA: TGTGCCAGCAGTGGGGGGCTTCTGAACACCGGGGAGCTGTTTTTT. It encodes CASSGGLLNTGELFF. Full variable domain (remainder filled in from reference TRBV28 and TRBJ2-2): DVKVTQSSRYLVKRTGEKVFLECVQDMDHENMFWYRQDPGLGLRLIYFSYDVKMKEKGDIPEGYSVSREKKERFSLILESASTNQTSMYLCASSGGLLNTGELFFGEGSRLTVL.

The J gene is TRBJ1-2, the V gene TRBV6-1, with 8 positions matching TRBD1. V lost 3 bases and J lost 4; bases outside the gene matches: 7. The CDR3 is 15 amino acids. Germline CDR1 and CDR2: MNHNS and SASEGT. The CDR3 nucleotides read TGTGCCAGCAGTGAGTCTCAGGGGGCGTTCTATGGCTACACCTTC. Its protein product is CASSESQGAFYGYTF.

The chain recombines TRBV19 with TRBJ1-3; the D gene is possibly TRBD1 (5 bases). The germline CDR1 and CDR2 sequences are LNHDA and SQIVND (reference sequence). The CDR3 length is 14 residues. The V end lost 5 bases, the J end lost 11 bases, and 19 bases lay between the germline ends. The CDR3 bases are TGTGCCAGTAGTGCACAAGCAACGGGACTAGCCATATATTTT. This gives the protein CASSAQATGLAIYF.

In its sample, this clone was seen once. The V call is TRBV5-1, the J call TRBJ2-5; 8 positions agree with TRBD1. The CDR3 loop spans 13 amino acids. Germline-derived CDR1 and CDR2 are SGHRS and YFSETQ. Trimming at V came to 1 base and at J to 6 bases, leaving 2 bases not matched to a gene. CDR3 in DNA: TGCGCCAGCAGCTTGAACAGGGGGAAGACCCAGTACTTC. As protein: CASSLNRGKTQYF.

The chain has TRBV6-5 and TRBJ1-2; no clear D. This CDR3 contains 13 residues. Trimming pared 11 bases from V and 1 base from J, leaving 14 bases between. Germline V gene sequence: CDR1 MNHEY, CDR2 SVGAGI. The CDR3 spells CAVGRGYNYGYTF. CDR3 sequence (DNA): TGTGCCGTTGGAAGAGGGTATAACTATGGCTACACCTTC.

The V gene is TRBV18, the J gene TRBJ2-7, with D possibly called TRBD1 or TRBD2 (5 bases each). CDR1 and CDR2 from the germline V gene are KGHSH and LQKENI. The V end lost 6 bases, the J end lost 2 bases, and 23 bases lay between the germline ends. The CDR3 is made up of 17 amino acids. CDR3 nucleotide sequence: TGTGCCAGCTCGCGACTCCCCCCCGGGGACCCTACCTACGAGCAGTACTTC. It encodes CASSRLPPGDPTYEQYF.

The CDR3 nucleotides are TGCAGTCCGAGCATGAACACTGAAGCTTTCTTT. The encoded protein is CSPSMNTEAFF. The chain has TRBV20-1 and TRBJ1-1; D ambiguous. This CDR3 has 11 amino acids. Germline-derived CDR1 and CDR2 are DFQATT and SNEGSKA (reference sequence). V lost 8 bases and J 0 bases, leaving 7 bases between the germline ends.

This chain connects TRBV19 to TRBJ2-1; 7 positions agree with TRBD2. CDR1 is LNHDA and CDR2 is SQIVND in the germline V gene (reference sequence). The V segment lost 0 bases and the J segment 6 bases; nucleotides outside the gene matches: 5. The CDR3 is 15 amino acids. Here the CDR3 DNA reads TGTGCCAGTAGTATAGATCGGGGGGAGGGCAATGAGCAGTTCTTC. Translation: CASSIDRGEGNEQFF.

This clone was seen once. V is TRBV7-9 and J is TRBJ2-1; D is undetermined. CDR3 length: 14 residues. V was cut by 1 base and J by 3 bases, with 7 bases left in between. Germline lookup yields CDR1 SEHNR and CDR2 FQNEAQ (reference sequence). CDR3 bases: TGTGCCAGCAGCTTAGGTGGTCTCTACAATGAGCAGTTCTTC. This encodes CASSLGGLYNEQFF.

The chain has TRBV10-2 and TRBJ1-1, with unresolved D. The V gene's germline CDR1 is WSHSY and CDR2 SAAADI. The CDR3 has 13 residues. Deletions cut 2 bases from V and 6 bases from J, with 10 bases between. The CDR3 nucleotides are TGCGCCAGCAGTGAGACCGTCGGCGCTGAAGCTTTCTTT. As protein: CASSETVGAEAFF.

The rearrangement joins TRBV5-6 to TRBJ2-7; TRBD2 aligns across 9 bases. CDR1 SGHDT and CDR2 YYEEEE come from the germline V gene. V gave up 3 bases and J gave up 4 bases; unmatched junction bases: 5. The CDR3 contains 14 residues. DNA for the CDR3: TGTGCCAGCAGCTCCCTAGCGGGAAGGTACGAGCAGTACTTC. Protein sequence: CASSSLAGRYEQYF.

V gene TRBV5-6 combines with J gene TRBJ2-5, with D perhaps matching TRBD2 (6 bases). The CDR3 contains 13 residues. Germline CDR1 reads SGHDT; CDR2 reads YYEEEE. V was trimmed by 2 bases and J by 3 bases, leaving 8 bases between them. CDR3 amino acids: CASSLGGEETQYF. DNA of the CDR3: TGTGCCAGCAGCTTAGGAGGGGAAGAGACCCAGTACTTC.

The rearrangement links TRBV7-9 to TRBJ1-2, with 7 bases that match TRBD1. With V trimmed by 5 bases and J by 7 bases, 10 bases remained unmatched. This CDR3 comprises 14 residues. Germline assignment: CDR1 SEHNR and CDR2 FQNEAQ (reference sequence). The CDR3 reads CASSKRQGGAGYTF. DNA of the CDR3: TGTGCCAGCAGCAAGCGACAGGGAGGGGCTGGCTACACCTTC.

This chain uses TRBV30 with TRBJ1-1; D uncertain. There are 13 residues in the CDR3. Trimming shortened V by 2 bases and J by 4 bases, and 11 bases separated the two germline ends. Per germline, CDR1 GTSNPN and CDR2 SVGIG (reference sequence). The DNA for the CDR3 is TGTGCCTGGAGTAATCAAAGGGCCACTGAAGCTTTCTTT. Translating gives CAWSNQRATEAFF.

The V and J genes are TRBV18 and TRBJ1-1; D is undetermined. This CDR3 has 14 amino acids. CDR1 KGHSH and CDR2 LQKENI come from the germline V gene. The germline V and J ends were trimmed by 3 bases and 4 bases, with 12 bases remaining between them. The CDR3: CASSPVRMGTEAFF. The CDR3 region has the DNA TGTGCCAGCTCACCCGTCCGGATGGGCACTGAAGCTTTCTTT.